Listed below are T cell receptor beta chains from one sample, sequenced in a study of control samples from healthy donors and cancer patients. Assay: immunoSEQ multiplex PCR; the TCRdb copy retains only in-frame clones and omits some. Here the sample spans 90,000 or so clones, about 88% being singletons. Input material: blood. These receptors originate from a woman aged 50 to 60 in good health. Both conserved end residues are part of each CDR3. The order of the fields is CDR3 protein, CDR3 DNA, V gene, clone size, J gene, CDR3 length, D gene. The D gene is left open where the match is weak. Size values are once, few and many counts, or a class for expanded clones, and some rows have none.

CDR3: CASSLGAGLPYNEQFF
DNA: TGTGCCAGCAGCTTAGGTGCGGGACTTCCCTACAATGAGCAGTTCTTC
V: TRBV7-9
size: .
J: TRBJ2-1
length: 16
D: .

CDR3: CASSSPGLSAKNIQYF
DNA: TGTGCCAGCAGTTCCCCGGGACTTTCAGCCAAAAACATTCAGTACTTC
V: TRBV28
size: .
J: TRBJ2-4
length: 16
D: .

CDR3: CASIQRTGGYIGELFF
DNA: TGTGCCAGTATCCAGAGGACAGGGGGCTATATCGGGGAGCTGTTTTTT
V: TRBV19
size: .
J: TRBJ2-2
length: 16
D: TRBD1

CDR3: CASSLTAGTGFPYEQYF
DNA: TGTGCCAGCAGTCTAACAGCCGGGACAGGGTTCCCCTACGAGCAGTACTTC
V: TRBV27
size: .
J: TRBJ2-7
length: 17
D: TRBD1

CDR3: CARSLSQAIYEQYF
DNA: TGTGCCAGAAGCTTGTCACAGGCGATCTACGAGCAGTACTTC
V: TRBV5-3
size: .
J: TRBJ2-7
length: 14
D: .

CDR3: CASSYGAGTGELFF
DNA: TGTGCCAGCAGTTACGGTGCGGGGACCGGGGAGCTGTTTTTT
V: TRBV6-5
size: .
J: TRBJ2-2
length: 14
D: .

CDR3: CASSGGSRYNEQFF
DNA: TGTGCCAGCTCAGGGGGGTCCCGCTACAATGAGCAGTTCTTC
V: TRBV18
size: .
J: TRBJ2-1
length: 14
D: .

CDR3: CASSPGGRVNQPQHF
DNA: TGTGCCAGCAGCCCGGGGGGCAGAGTCAATCAGCCCCAGCATTTT
V: TRBV28
size: .
J: TRBJ1-5
length: 15
D: .

CDR3: CASSASGGGDIQYF
DNA: TGTGCCAGCAGTGCTAGCGGGGGGGGTGACATTCAGTACTTC
V: TRBV6-4
size: .
J: TRBJ2-4
length: 14
D: TRBD2

CDR3: CASSVGGGGTDTQYF
DNA: TGTGCCAGCAGCGTAGGAGGGGGGGGGACAGATACGCAGTATTTT
V: TRBV9
size: .
J: TRBJ2-3
length: 15
D: .

CDR3: CASSLAVGAQNQPQHF
DNA: TGTGCCAGCAGCTTAGCCGTCGGGGCGCAGAATCAGCCCCAGCATTTT
V: TRBV7-2
size: .
J: TRBJ1-5
length: 16
D: .

CDR3: CASSPPVTNEQFF
DNA: TGTGCCAGCTCACCACCGGTAACCAATGAGCAGTTCTTC
V: TRBV18
size: .
J: TRBJ2-1
length: 13
D: .

CDR3: CASSLELRTGPSGNTIYF
DNA: TGTGCCAGCAGCTTAGAACTCCGCACAGGGCCCTCTGGAAACACCATATATTTT
V: TRBV7-2
size: .
J: TRBJ1-3
length: 18
D: .

CDR3: CATGTGGNEKLFF
DNA: TGTGCCACTGGGACAGGAGGGAATGAAAAACTGTTTTTT
V: TRBV2
size: .
J: TRBJ1-4
length: 13
D: TRBD1

CDR3: CATSDPFNEQFF
DNA: TGTGCCACCAGTGACCCCTTCAATGAGCAGTTCTTC
V: TRBV24-1
size: .
J: TRBJ2-1
length: 12
D: .

CDR3: CASSEGASTDTQYF
DNA: TGTGCCAGCAGTGAGGGGGCTAGCACAGATACGCAGTATTTT
V: TRBV6-4
size: .
J: TRBJ2-3
length: 14
D: .

CDR3: CASSLAGATYNSPLHF
DNA: TGTGCCAGCAGTTTAGCGGGGGCAACCTATAATTCACCCCTCCACTTT
V: TRBV28
size: .
J: TRBJ1-6
length: 16
D: .

CDR3: CASGGGRGNQPQHF
DNA: TGCGCCAGCGGGGGCGGACGGGGCAATCAGCCCCAGCATTTT
V: TRBV10-2
size: .
J: TRBJ1-5
length: 14
D: .

CDR3: CASSPGGTDTQYF
DNA: TGCGCCAGCAGCCCCGGGGGCACAGATACGCAGTATTTT
V: TRBV5-1
size: .
J: TRBJ2-3
length: 13
D: .

CDR3: CASSVDGGRNEQYF
DNA: TGTGCCAGCAGCGTAGACGGGGGGAGGAACGAGCAGTACTTC
V: TRBV9
size: .
J: TRBJ2-7
length: 14
D: TRBD2

CDR3: CATSRGSLDSSTSDTQYF
DNA: TGTGCCACCAGCAGAGGGTCTTTGGACAGTTCTACCTCAGATACGCAGTATTTT
V: TRBV15
size: .
J: TRBJ2-3
length: 18
D: .

CDR3: CASSLGTGGNQPQHF
DNA: TGCGCCAGCAGCTTGGGGACAGGGGGAAATCAGCCCCAGCATTTT
V: TRBV5-1
size: .
J: TRBJ1-5
length: 15
D: TRBD1

CDR3: CASSIGTGWGTEAFF
DNA: TGTGCCAGTAGTATAGGTACAGGGTGGGGGACTGAAGCTTTCTTT
V: TRBV19
size: .
J: TRBJ1-1
length: 15
D: .

CDR3: CASSLGLAGGPADTQYF
DNA: TGTGCCAGCAGCCTGGGACTAGCGGGAGGGCCAGCAGATACGCAGTATTTT
V: TRBV5-4
size: .
J: TRBJ2-3
length: 17
D: TRBD2

CDR3: CASSLVAPSISGNTIYF
DNA: TGTGCCAGCAGCTTAGTGGCACCTTCTATCTCTGGAAACACCATATATTTT
V: TRBV7-2
size: .
J: TRBJ1-3
length: 17
D: .

CDR3: CASSLSEYEQYF
DNA: TGTGCCAGCAGTTTATCAGAATACGAGCAGTACTTC
V: TRBV28
size: .
J: TRBJ2-7
length: 12
D: .

CDR3: CSASTPVPGGRQEGYTF
DNA: TGCAGTGCTAGTACTCCCGTACCAGGGGGCCGCCAGGAAGGCTACACCTTC
V: TRBV20-1
size: .
J: TRBJ1-2
length: 17
D: TRBD1

CDR3: CASSQDPGGQPQHF
DNA: TGCGCCAGCAGCCAAGATCCGGGAGGTCAGCCCCAGCATTTT
V: TRBV4-1
size: .
J: TRBJ1-5
length: 14
D: .

CDR3: CASSFSNTEAFF
DNA: TGTGCCAGTAGTTTTAGTAACACTGAAGCTTTCTTT
V: TRBV19
size: .
J: TRBJ1-1
length: 12
D: .

CDR3: CASSKRQGVSGYTF
DNA: TGTGCCAGTAGTAAAAGACAGGGGGTAAGCGGCTACACCTTC
V: TRBV19
size: .
J: TRBJ1-2
length: 14
D: TRBD1

CDR3: CASSIAGQGVRNEQFF
DNA: TGTGCCAGTAGTATAGCCGGACAGGGGGTTAGGAATGAGCAGTTCTTC
V: TRBV19
size: .
J: TRBJ2-1
length: 16
D: TRBD1

CDR3: CASSSRQKYNEQFF
DNA: TGTGCCAGCAGCTCTCGGCAGAAATACAATGAGCAGTTCTTC
V: TRBV5-4
size: once
J: TRBJ2-1
length: 14
D: .

CDR3: CASSSLVSSYNEQFF
DNA: TGTGCCAGCAGCTCCCTGGTGAGCTCCTACAATGAGCAGTTCTTC
V: TRBV5-5
size: .
J: TRBJ2-1
length: 15
D: .

CDR3: CASSLDRGIVNTIYF
DNA: TGTGCCAGCAGTCTAGACAGGGGCATCGTAAACACCATATATTTT
V: TRBV25-1
size: .
J: TRBJ1-3
length: 15
D: TRBD1

CDR3: CAISELQGVEQFF
DNA: TGTGCCATCAGTGAGTTACAGGGTGTTGAGCAGTTCTTC
V: TRBV10-3
size: .
J: TRBJ2-1
length: 13
D: .

CDR3: CATSHRSNQPQHF
DNA: TGTGCCACCAGTCACAGAAGCAATCAGCCCCAGCATTTT
V: TRBV15
size: .
J: TRBJ1-5
length: 13
D: .

CDR3: CASSYSGTGPYEQYF
DNA: TGTGCCAGCAGTTATAGCGGGACTGGGCCGTACGAGCAGTACTTC
V: TRBV7-2
size: .
J: TRBJ2-7
length: 15
D: TRBD2

CDR3: CASSEGQDRVGGYTF
DNA: TGCGCCAGCAGTGAGGGGCAAGACAGGGTAGGTGGCTACACCTTC
V: TRBV10-1
size: .
J: TRBJ1-2
length: 15
D: TRBD1

CDR3: CASSLRTGYNSPLHF
DNA: TGTGCCAGCAGCCTCCGGACGGGTTATAATTCACCCCTCCACTTT
V: TRBV3-1/TRBV3-2
size: .
J: TRBJ1-6
length: 15
D: .

CDR3: CAISEGGEKLFF
DNA: TGTGCCATCAGTGAAGGAGGGGAAAAACTGTTTTTT
V: TRBV10-3
size: .
J: TRBJ1-4
length: 12
D: .

CDR3: CASSLDFTPGFF
DNA: TGTGCCAGCAGCCTCGACTTTACCCCGGGGTTCTTC
V: TRBV2
size: few
J: TRBJ2-1
length: 12
D: .

CDR3: CASSVVTGTEAFF
DNA: TGTGCCAGCAGCGTAGTTACAGGCACTGAAGCTTTCTTT
V: TRBV9
size: .
J: TRBJ1-1
length: 13
D: .

CDR3: CASLRDRDSPLHF
DNA: TGTGCCAGCCTTCGGGACAGGGACTCACCCCTCCACTTT
V: TRBV2
size: .
J: TRBJ1-6
length: 13
D: TRBD1

CDR3: CASSRMGTSGSYEQYF
DNA: TGTGCCAGCAGCCGGATGGGGACTAGCGGGAGCTACGAGCAGTACTTC
V: TRBV3-1/TRBV3-2
size: .
J: TRBJ2-7
length: 16
D: TRBD2

CDR3: CASSFGRGWQAYEQYF
DNA: TGTGCCAGCAGTTTTGGCCGGGGGTGGCAGGCCTACGAGCAGTACTTC
V: TRBV11-3
size: .
J: TRBJ2-7
length: 16
D: .

CDR3: CASSVAGGDTQYF
DNA: TGCGCCAGCAGCGTAGCGGGGGGAGATACGCAGTATTTT
V: TRBV10-1
size: .
J: TRBJ2-3
length: 13
D: TRBD2

CDR3: CASSLIYGGEQYF
DNA: TGTGCCAGCAGCTTAATTTATGGGGGCGAGCAGTACTTC
V: TRBV7-3
size: .
J: TRBJ2-7
length: 13
D: .

CDR3: CASSIAAGGKGYEQYF
DNA: TGTGCCAGTAGTATAGCGGCTGGTGGTAAAGGATACGAGCAGTACTTC
V: TRBV19
size: .
J: TRBJ2-7
length: 16
D: .

CDR3: CASSFRTPGTASYEQYF
DNA: TGTGCCAGCAGTTTTCGCACCCCGGGAACAGCCTCCTACGAGCAGTACTTC
V: TRBV6-2/TRBV6-3
size: .
J: TRBJ2-7
length: 17
D: .

CDR3: CASSQGGWVDTGELFF
DNA: TGCGCCAGCAGCCAAGGCGGGTGGGTGGACACCGGGGAGCTGTTTTTT
V: TRBV4-1
size: .
J: TRBJ2-2
length: 16
D: .